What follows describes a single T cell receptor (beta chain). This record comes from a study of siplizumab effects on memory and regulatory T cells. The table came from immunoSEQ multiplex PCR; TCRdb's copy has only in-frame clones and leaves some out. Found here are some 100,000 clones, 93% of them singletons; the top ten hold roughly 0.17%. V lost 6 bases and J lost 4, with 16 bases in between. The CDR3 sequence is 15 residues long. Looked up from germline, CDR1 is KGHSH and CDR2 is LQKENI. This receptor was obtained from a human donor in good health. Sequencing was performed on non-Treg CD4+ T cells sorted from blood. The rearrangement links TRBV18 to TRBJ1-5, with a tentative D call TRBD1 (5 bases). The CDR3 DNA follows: TGTGCCAGCTCGCAAGGGACGGATGGGAATCAGCCCCAGCATTTT. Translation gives CASSQGTDGNQPQHF.